This T cell receptor (beta chain) was recorded in a study of cytomegalovirus exposure and HLA in healthy donors. Every donor was a healthy person donating bone marrow. 13 Jbeta primers and 60 Vbeta primers were used for the PCR. Here immunoSEQ multiplex PCR was the method, and the copy in TCRdb shows in-frame clones only, minus some. The table lists some 96,000 clones, roughly 76% of them singletons. In germline, CDR1 is SEHNR, CDR2 FQNEAQ (reference sequence). Trimming removed 1 base from V and 3 bases from J, with 18 bases in between. CDR3 length: 17 residues. The rearrangement links TRBV7-9 to TRBJ1-2; tentatively, D is TRBD1 (5 bases). Sequencing used PBMCs. The sequence derives from a woman aged 60 to 75 in good health and CMV-seropositive. This CDR3 reads CASSLGGQLSAYYGYTF. The CDR3 bases are TGTGCCAGCAGCTTAGGGGGCCAATTGTCAGCATACTATGGCTACACCTTC.